This TCR beta chain was captured in a study of blood T cell repertoires in COVID-19. About the study: T cells, B-cell-depleted T cells, or PBMCs provided the cDNA or gDNA that served as material.

Those enrolled, adults aged about 18 to 89 years, came from fewer than 25 US areas. For recovered donors of Cohort 3, there were two negative PCRs, clearance, or symptom resolution. In its sample, this clone was seen a few times. Sequencing was performed with immunoSEQ multiplex PCR; in TCRdb, only in-frame clones are kept and a portion is missing. The profile shows 310,000 or so clones, roughly 87% of them singletons. Germline V CDR1 and CDR2: SGHRS, YFSETQ. The CDR3 sequence is 17 residues long. Trimming cost V 0 bases and J 8 bases; bases outside gene matches: 6. The gene calls are TRBV5-1 and TRBJ2-2; 14 nucleotides align to TRBD2. The TCR sequence derives from a woman between 40 and 55 years old who had recovered from COVID-19. Input material: PBMCs or T cells enriched from blood (not recorded which). The CDR3 DNA reads as TGCGCCAGCAGCTTGGAACGACTAGCGGGAGGGTCGGGGGAGCTGTTTTTT. Translating gives CASSLERLAGGSGELFF.